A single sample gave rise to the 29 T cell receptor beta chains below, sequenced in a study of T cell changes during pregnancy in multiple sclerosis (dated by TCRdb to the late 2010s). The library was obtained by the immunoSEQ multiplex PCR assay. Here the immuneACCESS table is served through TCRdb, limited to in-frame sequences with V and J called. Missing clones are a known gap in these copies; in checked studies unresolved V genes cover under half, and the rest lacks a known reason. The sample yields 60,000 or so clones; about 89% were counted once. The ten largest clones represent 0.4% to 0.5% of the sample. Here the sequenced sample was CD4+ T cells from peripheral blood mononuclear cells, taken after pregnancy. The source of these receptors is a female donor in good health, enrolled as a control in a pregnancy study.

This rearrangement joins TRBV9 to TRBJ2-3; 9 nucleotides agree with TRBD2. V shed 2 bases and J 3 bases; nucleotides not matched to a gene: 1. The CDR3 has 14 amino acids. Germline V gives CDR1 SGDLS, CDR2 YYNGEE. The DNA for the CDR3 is TGTGCCAGCAGCGTGCGGGGGGGTACAGATACGCAGTATTTT. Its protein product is CASSVRGGTDTQYF.

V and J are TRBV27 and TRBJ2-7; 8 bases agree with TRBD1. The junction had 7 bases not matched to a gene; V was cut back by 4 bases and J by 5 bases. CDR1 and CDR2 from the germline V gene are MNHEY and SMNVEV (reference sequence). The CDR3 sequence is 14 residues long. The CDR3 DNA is TGTGCCAGCAGTTCCCGACAGGGGTCACACGAGCAGTACTTC. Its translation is CASSSRQGSHEQYF.

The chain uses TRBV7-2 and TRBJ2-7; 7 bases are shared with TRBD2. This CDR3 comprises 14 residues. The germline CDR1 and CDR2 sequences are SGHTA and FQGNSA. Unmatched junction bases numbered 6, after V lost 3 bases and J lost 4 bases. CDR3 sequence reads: CASSFDGGKYEQYF. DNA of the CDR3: TGTGCCAGCAGCTTTGACGGGGGGAAGTACGAGCAGTACTTC.

CDR3 residues: CAISEPGQTYYGYTF. CDR3 bases: TGTGCCATCAGTGAACCGGGACAGACCTACTATGGCTACACCTTC. The V gene is TRBV10-3, the J gene TRBJ1-2; 7 nucleotides match TRBD1. J lost 3 bases, V lost 3 bases, and 7 bases had no gene match. The length of the CDR3 is 15 residues. Germline-derived CDR1 and CDR2 are ENHRY and SYGVKD.

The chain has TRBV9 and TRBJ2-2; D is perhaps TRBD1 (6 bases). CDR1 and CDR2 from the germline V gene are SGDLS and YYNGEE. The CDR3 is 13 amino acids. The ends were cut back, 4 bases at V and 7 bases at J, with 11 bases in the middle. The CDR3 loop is CASSSSGVGELFF. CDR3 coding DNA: TGTGCCAGCAGCTCCTCAGGGGTCGGGGAGCTGTTTTTT.

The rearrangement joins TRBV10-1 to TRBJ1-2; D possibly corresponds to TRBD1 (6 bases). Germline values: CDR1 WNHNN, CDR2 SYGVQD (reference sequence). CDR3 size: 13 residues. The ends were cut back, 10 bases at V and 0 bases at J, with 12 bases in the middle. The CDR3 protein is CAIPTGANYGYTF. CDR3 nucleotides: TGCGCCATCCCGACAGGAGCTAACTATGGCTACACCTTC.

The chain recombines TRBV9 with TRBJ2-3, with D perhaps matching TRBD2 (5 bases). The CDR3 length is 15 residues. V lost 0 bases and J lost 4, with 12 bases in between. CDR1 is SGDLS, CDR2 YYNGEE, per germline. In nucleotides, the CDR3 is TGTGCCAGCAGCGTAGTACTAGGCCCAGCAGATACGCAGTATTTT. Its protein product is CASSVVLGPADTQYF.

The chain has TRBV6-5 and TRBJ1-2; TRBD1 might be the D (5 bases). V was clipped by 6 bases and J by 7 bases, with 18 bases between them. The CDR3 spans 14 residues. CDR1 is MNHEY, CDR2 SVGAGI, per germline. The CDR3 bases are TGTGCCAGCAGCCCCGCAGGGAGGGAGTCTGGCTACACCTTC. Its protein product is CASSPAGRESGYTF.

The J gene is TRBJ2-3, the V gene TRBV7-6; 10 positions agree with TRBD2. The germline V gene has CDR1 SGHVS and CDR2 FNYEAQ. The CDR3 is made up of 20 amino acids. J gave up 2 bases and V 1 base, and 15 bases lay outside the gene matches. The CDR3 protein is CASSLGRSPGLAFITDTQYF. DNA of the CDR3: TGTGCCAGCAGCTTAGGTCGAAGTCCGGGACTAGCGTTTATCACAGATACGCAGTATTTT.

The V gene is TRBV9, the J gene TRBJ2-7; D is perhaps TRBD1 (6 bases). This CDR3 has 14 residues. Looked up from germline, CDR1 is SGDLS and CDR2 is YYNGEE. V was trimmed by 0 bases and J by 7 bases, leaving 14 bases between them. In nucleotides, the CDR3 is TGTGCCAGCAGCGTAGATCCTACAGGGAGTGAGCAGTACTTC. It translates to CASSVDPTGSEQYF.

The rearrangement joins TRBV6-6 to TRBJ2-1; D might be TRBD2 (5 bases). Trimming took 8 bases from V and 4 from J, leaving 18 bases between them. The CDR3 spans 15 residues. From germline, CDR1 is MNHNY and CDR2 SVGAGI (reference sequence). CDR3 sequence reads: CASLKNPGLYNEQFF. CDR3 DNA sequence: TGTGCCAGCCTAAAGAACCCAGGACTGTACAATGAGCAGTTCTTC.

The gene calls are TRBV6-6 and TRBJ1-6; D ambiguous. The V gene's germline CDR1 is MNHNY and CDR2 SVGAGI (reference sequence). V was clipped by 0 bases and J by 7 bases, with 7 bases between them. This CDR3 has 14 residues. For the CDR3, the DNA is TGTGCCAGCAGTTACTCAAGAGGAAATTCACCCCTCCACTTT. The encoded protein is CASSYSRGNSPLHF.

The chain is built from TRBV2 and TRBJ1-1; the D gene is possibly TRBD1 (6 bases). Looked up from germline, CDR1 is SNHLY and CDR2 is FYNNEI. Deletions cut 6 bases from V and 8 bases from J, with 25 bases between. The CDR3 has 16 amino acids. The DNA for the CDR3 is TGTGCCAGCAGGGGGACAACTAGGGCAGGATCCGACGAAGCTTTCTTT. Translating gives CASRGTTRAGSDEAFF.

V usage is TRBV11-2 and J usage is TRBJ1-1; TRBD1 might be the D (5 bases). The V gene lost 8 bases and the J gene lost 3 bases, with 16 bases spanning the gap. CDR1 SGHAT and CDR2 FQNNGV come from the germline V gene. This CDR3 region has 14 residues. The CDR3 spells CASLPAGGYTEAFF. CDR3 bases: TGTGCCAGCCTCCCCGCGGGGGGGTACACTGAAGCTTTCTTT.

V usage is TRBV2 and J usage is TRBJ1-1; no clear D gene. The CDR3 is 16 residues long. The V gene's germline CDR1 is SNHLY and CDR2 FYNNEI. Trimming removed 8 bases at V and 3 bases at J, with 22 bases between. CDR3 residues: CASRYSTFWEDTEAFF. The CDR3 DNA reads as TGTGCCAGCCGTTACTCGACTTTTTGGGAGGACACTGAAGCTTTCTTT.

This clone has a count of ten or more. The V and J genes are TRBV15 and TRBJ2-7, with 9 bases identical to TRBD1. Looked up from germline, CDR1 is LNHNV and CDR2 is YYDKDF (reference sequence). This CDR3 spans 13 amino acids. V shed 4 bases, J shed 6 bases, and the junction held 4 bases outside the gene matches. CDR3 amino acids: CATSTMGQGEQYF. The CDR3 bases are TGTGCCACCAGCACCATGGGACAGGGCGAGCAGTACTTC.

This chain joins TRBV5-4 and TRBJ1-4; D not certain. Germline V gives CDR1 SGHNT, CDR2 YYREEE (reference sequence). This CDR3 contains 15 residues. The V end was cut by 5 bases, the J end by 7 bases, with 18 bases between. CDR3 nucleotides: TGTGCCAGCAGGGCAGGCTTGGCCCAAGGTGAAAAACTGTTTTTT. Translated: CASRAGLAQGEKLFF.

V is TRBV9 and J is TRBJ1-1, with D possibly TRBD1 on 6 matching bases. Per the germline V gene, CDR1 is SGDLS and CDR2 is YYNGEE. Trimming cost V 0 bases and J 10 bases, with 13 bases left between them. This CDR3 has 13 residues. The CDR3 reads CASSVAGAERAFF. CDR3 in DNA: TGTGCCAGCAGCGTAGCAGGGGCTGAGAGAGCTTTCTTT.

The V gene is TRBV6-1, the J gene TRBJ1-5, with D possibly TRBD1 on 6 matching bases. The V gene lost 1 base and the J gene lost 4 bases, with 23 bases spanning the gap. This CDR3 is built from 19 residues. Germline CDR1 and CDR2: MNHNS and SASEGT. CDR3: CASSEGLRKTGHRNQPQHF. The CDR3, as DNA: TGTGCCAGCAGTGAAGGATTAAGGAAAACAGGGCATAGGAATCAGCCCCAGCATTTT.

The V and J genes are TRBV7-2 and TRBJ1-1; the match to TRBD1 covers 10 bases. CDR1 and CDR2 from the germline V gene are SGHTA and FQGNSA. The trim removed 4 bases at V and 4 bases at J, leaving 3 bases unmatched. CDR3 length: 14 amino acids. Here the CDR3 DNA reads TGTGCCAGCAGCTGGGACAGGGGTTTCACTGAAGCTTTCTTT. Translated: CASSWDRGFTEAFF.

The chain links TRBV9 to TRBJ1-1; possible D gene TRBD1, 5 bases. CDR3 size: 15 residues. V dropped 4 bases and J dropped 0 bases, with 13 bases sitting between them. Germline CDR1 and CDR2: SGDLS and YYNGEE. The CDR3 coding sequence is TGTGCCAGCAGCCCCCTAGGAGGGGTGAACACTGAAGCTTTCTTT. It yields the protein CASSPLGGVNTEAFF.

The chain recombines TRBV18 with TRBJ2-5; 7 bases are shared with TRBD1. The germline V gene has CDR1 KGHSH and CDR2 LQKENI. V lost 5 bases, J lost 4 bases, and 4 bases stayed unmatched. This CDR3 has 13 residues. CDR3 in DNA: TGTGCCAGCTCAACAGGGGTTGTAGAGACCCAGTACTTC. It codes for CASSTGVVETQYF.

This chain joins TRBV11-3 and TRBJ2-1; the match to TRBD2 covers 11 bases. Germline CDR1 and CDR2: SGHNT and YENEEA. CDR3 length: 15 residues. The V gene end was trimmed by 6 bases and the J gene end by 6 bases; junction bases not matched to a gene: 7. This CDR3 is CASSLLAGGGNEQFF. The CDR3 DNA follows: TGTGCCAGCAGTCTTCTAGCGGGGGGAGGCAATGAGCAGTTCTTC.

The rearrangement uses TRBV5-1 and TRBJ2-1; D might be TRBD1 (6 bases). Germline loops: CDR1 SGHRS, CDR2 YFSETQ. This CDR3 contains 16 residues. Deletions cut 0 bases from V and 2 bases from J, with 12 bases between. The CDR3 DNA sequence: TGCGCCAGCAGCTTGGATGCAGGGGAAGCCTACAATGAGCAGTTCTTC. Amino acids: CASSLDAGEAYNEQFF.

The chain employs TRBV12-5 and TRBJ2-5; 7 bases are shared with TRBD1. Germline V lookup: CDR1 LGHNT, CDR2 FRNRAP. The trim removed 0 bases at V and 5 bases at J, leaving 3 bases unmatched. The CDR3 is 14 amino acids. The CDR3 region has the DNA TGTGCTAGTGGTTTGGTATTACAGGGGGAGACCCAGTACTTC. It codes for CASGLVLQGETQYF.

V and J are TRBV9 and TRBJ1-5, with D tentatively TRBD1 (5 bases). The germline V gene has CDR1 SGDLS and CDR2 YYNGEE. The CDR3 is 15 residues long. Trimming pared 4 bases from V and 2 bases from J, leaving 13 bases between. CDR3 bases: TGTGCCAGCAGCCAGGGTATTGGGGGCAATCAGCCCCAGCATTTT. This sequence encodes CASSQGIGGNQPQHF.

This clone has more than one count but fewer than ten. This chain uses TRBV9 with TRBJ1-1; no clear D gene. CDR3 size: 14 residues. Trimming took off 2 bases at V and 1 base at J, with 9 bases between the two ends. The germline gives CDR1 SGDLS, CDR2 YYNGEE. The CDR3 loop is CASSVATGNTEAFF. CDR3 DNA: TGTGCCAGCAGCGTCGCGACGGGGAACACTGAAGCTTTCTTT.

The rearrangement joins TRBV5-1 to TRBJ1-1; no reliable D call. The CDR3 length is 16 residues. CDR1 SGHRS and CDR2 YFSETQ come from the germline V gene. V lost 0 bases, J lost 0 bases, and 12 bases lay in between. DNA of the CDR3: TGCGCCAGCAGCTTGGCTGGCAGTGGCATGAACACTGAAGCTTTCTTT. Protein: CASSLAGSGMNTEAFF.

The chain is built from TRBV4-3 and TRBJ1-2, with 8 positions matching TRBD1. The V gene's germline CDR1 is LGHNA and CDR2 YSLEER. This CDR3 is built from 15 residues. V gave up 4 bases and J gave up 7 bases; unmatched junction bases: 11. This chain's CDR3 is CASSPAGQGAVGYTF. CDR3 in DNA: TGCGCCAGCAGCCCCGCGGGCCAGGGGGCCGTTGGCTACACCTTC.